Detailed here is one T cell receptor (beta chain). The CDR3 covers 13 residues. V dropped 4 bases and J dropped 4 bases, with 8 bases sitting between them. Germline loops: CDR1 SNHLY, CDR2 FYNNEI. The sample originates from a study of blood T cell repertoires in COVID-19. Looking at the study overall: Specimens from acute and convalescent COVID-19 originated in the United States, Italy and Spain.

TCRdb's copy holds only in-frame clones and misses some; the assay was immunoSEQ multiplex PCR. The sample contains around 200,000 clones, 86% of which appear only once. The study recruited exposed participants who had met a COVID-19 case within 2 weeks before entry. The chain joins TRBV2 to TRBJ2-1; D is uncertain. The sequenced material came from PBMCs or T cells enriched from blood (not recorded which). The TCR comes from a woman in her thirties who had been exposed to COVID-19. CDR3 sequence: CASSARSYNEQFF. CDR3 coding DNA: TGTGCCAGCAGTGCTCGTTCGTACAATGAGCAGTTCTTC.